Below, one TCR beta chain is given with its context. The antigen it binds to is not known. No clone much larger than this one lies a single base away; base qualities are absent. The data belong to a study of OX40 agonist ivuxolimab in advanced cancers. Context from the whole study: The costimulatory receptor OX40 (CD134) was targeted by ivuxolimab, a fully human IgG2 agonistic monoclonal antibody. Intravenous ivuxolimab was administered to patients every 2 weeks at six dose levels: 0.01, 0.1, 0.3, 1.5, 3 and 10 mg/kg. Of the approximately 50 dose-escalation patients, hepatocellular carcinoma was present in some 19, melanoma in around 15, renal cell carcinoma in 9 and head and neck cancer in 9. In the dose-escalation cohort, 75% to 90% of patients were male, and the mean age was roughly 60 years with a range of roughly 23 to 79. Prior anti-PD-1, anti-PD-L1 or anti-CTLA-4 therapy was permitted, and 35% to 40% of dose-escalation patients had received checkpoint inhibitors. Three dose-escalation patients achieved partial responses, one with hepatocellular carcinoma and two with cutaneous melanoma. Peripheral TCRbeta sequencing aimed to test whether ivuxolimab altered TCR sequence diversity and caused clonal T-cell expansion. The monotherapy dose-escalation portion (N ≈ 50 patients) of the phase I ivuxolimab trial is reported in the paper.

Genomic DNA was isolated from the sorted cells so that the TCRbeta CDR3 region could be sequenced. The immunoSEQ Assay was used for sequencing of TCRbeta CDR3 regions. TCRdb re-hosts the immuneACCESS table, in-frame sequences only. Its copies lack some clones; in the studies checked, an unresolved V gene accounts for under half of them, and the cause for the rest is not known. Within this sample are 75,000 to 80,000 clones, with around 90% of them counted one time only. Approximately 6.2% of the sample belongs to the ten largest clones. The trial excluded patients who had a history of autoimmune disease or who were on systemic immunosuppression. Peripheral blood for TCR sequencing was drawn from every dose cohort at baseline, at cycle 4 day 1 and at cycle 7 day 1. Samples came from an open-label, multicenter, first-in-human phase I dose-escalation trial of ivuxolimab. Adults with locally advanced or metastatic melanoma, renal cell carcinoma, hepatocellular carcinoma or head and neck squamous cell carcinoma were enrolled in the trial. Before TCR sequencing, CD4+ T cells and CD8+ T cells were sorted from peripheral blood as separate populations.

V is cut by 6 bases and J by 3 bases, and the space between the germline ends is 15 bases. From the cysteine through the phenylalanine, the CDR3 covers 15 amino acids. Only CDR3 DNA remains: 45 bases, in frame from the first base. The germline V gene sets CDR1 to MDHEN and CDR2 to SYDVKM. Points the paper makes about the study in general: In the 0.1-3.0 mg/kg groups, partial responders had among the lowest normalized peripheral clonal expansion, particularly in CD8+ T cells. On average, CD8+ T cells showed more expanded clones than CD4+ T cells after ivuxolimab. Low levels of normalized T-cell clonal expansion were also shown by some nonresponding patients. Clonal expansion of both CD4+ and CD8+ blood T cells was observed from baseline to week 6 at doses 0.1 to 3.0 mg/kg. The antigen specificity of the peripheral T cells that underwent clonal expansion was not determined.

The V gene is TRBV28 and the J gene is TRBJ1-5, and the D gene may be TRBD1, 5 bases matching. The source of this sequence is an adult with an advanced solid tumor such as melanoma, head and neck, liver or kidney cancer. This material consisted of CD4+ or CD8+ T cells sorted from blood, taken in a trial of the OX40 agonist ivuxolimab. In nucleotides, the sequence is TGTGCCAGCAGCCCCGCGGGGGGTCTCAATCAGCCCCAGCATTTT. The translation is CASSPAGGLNQPQHF.